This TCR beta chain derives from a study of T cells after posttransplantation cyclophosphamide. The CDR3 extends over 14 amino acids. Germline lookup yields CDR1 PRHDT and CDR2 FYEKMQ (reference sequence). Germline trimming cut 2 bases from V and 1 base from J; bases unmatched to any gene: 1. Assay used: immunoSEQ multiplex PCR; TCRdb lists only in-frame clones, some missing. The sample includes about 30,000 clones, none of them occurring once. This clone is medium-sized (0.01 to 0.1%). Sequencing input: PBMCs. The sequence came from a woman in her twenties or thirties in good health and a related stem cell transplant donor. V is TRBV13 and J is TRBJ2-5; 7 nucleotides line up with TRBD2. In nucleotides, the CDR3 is TGTGCCAGCAGCTTATCTAGCGGCCAAGAGACCCAGTACTTC. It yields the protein CASSLSSGQETQYF. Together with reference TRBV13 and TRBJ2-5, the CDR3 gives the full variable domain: AAGVIQSPRHLIKEKRETATLKCYPIPRHDTVYWYQQGPGQDPQFLISFYEKMQSDKGSIPDRFSAQQFSDYHSELNMSSLELGDSALYFCASSLSSGQETQYFGPGTRLLVL.